The rows below give T cell receptor beta chains drawn from one sample of a study of cytomegalovirus exposure and HLA in healthy donors. The repertoire was sequenced with immunoSEQ multiplex PCR; TCRdb's copy has only in-frame clones and lacks some. This table holds fewer than 85,000 clones. Sequenced input: PBMCs. The receptor source for this set is a man under 40 in good health and CMV-seronegative. CDR3s include the opening cysteine and the closing phenylalanine or tryptophan. The D gene is left open where the match is weak. Rows give clone size only sometimes, using once, few, many, or a class for an expanded clone.

J: TRBJ2-2
V: TRBV10-3
size: .
D: .
DNA: TGTGCCATCACCACCACGGAGACCGGGGAGCTGTTTTTT
CDR3: CAITTTETGELFF

J: TRBJ2-2
V: TRBV6-4
size: .
D: .
DNA: TGTGCCAGCAGTGACTCGAGTCGTAACACCGGGGAGCTGTTTTTT
CDR3: CASSDSSRNTGELFF

J: TRBJ1-1
V: TRBV5-1
size: .
D: .
DNA: TGCGCCAGCCTAGGGACACCAGGGGACACTGAAGCTTTCTTT
CDR3: CASLGTPGDTEAFF

J: TRBJ2-7
V: TRBV18
size: .
D: TRBD1
DNA: TGTGCCAGCTCAGCGACAGGGGAAAGGTACGAGCAGTACTTC
CDR3: CASSATGERYEQYF

J: TRBJ2-3
V: TRBV7-2
size: .
D: .
DNA: TGTGCCAGCAGCCGGCCGGGATCTACGCAGTATTTT
CDR3: CASSRPGSTQYF

J: TRBJ2-3
V: TRBV7-3
size: .
D: TRBD2
DNA: TGTGCCAGCAGCTTAAAAGCGGGGAGCACAGATACGCAGTATTTT
CDR3: CASSLKAGSTDTQYF

J: TRBJ2-1
V: TRBV5-6
size: .
D: TRBD2
DNA: TGTGCCAGCAGCACCGGCCTACTAGCGGTCTCCTACAATGAGCAGTTCTTC
CDR3: CASSTGLLAVSYNEQFF

J: TRBJ2-7
V: TRBV5-1
size: .
D: TRBD1
DNA: TGCGCCAGCAGCCGCCTTGGACAGGGCTCCTACGAGCAGTACTTC
CDR3: CASSRLGQGSYEQYF

J: TRBJ2-5
V: TRBV7-9
size: .
D: TRBD2
DNA: TGTGCCAGCAGCCGAGAGGGACTAGCTAGAGAGACCCAGTACTTC
CDR3: CASSREGLARETQYF

J: TRBJ1-1
V: TRBV6-1
size: .
D: TRBD1
DNA: TGTGCCAGCAGTGAAGTCAGGGGGGACACTGAAGCTTTCTTT
CDR3: CASSEVRGDTEAFF

J: TRBJ2-6
V: TRBV7-3
size: .
D: .
DNA: TGTGCCAGCAGCCACCCGGGAAACGAAATCTCTGGGGCCAACGTCCTGACTTTC
CDR3: CASSHPGNEISGANVLTF

J: TRBJ1-2
V: TRBV5-6
size: .
D: TRBD1
DNA: TGTGCCAGCAGCTTGGGGGACAGGCTCGGCTACACCTTC
CDR3: CASSLGDRLGYTF

J: TRBJ2-2
V: TRBV7-3
size: .
D: TRBD2
DNA: TGTGCCAGCAGCCCCGTAGCGGGAGGGAGGTACACCGGGGAGCTGTTTTTT
CDR3: CASSPVAGGRYTGELFF

J: TRBJ2-4
V: TRBV18
size: .
D: .
DNA: TGTGCCAGCTCACCACTGGCGGCAGGGAACGGGAACATTCAGTACTTC
CDR3: CASSPLAAGNGNIQYF

J: TRBJ2-1
V: TRBV11-1
size: .
D: .
DNA: TGTGCCAGCAGCTCATCCGGGACAACATACAATGAGCAGTTCTTC
CDR3: CASSSSGTTYNEQFF

J: TRBJ1-1
V: TRBV7-7
size: .
D: .
DNA: TGTGCCAGCAGTTCCCAGGTGAACACTGAAGCTTTCTTT
CDR3: CASSSQVNTEAFF

J: TRBJ1-4
V: TRBV11-2
size: .
D: .
DNA: TGTGCCAGCAGCTTGAACAGGGTAAATGAAAAACTGTTTTTT
CDR3: CASSLNRVNEKLFF

J: TRBJ2-7
V: TRBV7-9
size: .
D: .
DNA: TGTGCCAGCAGTTTTGGGGCCTTC
CDR3: CASSFGAF

J: TRBJ2-7
V: TRBV10-3
size: .
D: TRBD1
DNA: TGTGCCATCAGTGAGACAGGGGATAGTGGCGAGCAGTACTTC
CDR3: CAISETGDSGEQYF

J: TRBJ1-3
V: TRBV6-5
size: .
D: .
DNA: TGTGCCAGCAGTACCACAGGAAACACCATATATTTT
CDR3: CASSTTGNTIYF

J: TRBJ2-2
V: TRBV15
size: medium-sized
D: .
DNA: TGTGCCACCAGCAGAGATGCAGGGCTCCCCGGGGAGCTGTTTTTT
CDR3: CATSRDAGLPGELFF

J: TRBJ2-7
V: TRBV19
size: .
D: .
DNA: TGTGCCAGTAGTGCCACCGGGACAACCTACGAGCAGTACTTC
CDR3: CASSATGTTYEQYF

J: TRBJ1-2
V: TRBV7-2
size: .
D: .
DNA: TGTGCCAGCAGCTTAGCCGGTAACTATGGCTACACCTTC
CDR3: CASSLAGNYGYTF

J: TRBJ1-4
V: TRBV9
size: .
D: TRBD1
DNA: TGTGCCAGCAGCACCCGACAGGGCTCTGCAACTAATGAAAAACTGTTTTTT
CDR3: CASSTRQGSATNEKLFF

J: TRBJ1-2
V: TRBV6-6
size: .
D: .
DNA: TGTGCCAGCAGTTACAGGCCGGGAAGCGGCTACACCTTC
CDR3: CASSYRPGSGYTF

J: TRBJ2-5
V: TRBV6-1
size: .
D: TRBD1
DNA: TGTGCCAGCAGTGAAATGGACAGGGGGCCCCAAGAGACCCAGTACTTC
CDR3: CASSEMDRGPQETQYF

J: TRBJ2-1
V: TRBV5-1
size: .
D: TRBD2
DNA: TGCGCCAGCAGCTTGCTAGCGGGAGGGGACAATGAGCAGTTCTTC
CDR3: CASSLLAGGDNEQFF

J: TRBJ2-3
V: TRBV7-2
size: .
D: .
DNA: TGTGCCAGCAGCTTAGGGACTCACTCTGATACGCAGTATTTT
CDR3: CASSLGTHSDTQYF

J: TRBJ1-4
V: TRBV6-1
size: .
D: .
DNA: TGTGCCAGCAGTGAACCGGGGGGAGAGCTGTTTTTT
CDR3: CASSEPGGELFF

J: TRBJ2-3
V: TRBV5-1
size: .
D: TRBD2
DNA: TGCGCCAGCAGCTGGCCCGTAGCGGGAGGAAGTACAGATACGCAGTATTTT
CDR3: CASSWPVAGGSTDTQYF

J: TRBJ2-1
V: TRBV27
size: .
D: TRBD2
DNA: TGTGCCAGCAGTTTATCGCCTAGCGGGAGAGATGAGCAGTTCTTC
CDR3: CASSLSPSGRDEQFF

J: TRBJ1-4
V: TRBV6-1
size: .
D: TRBD1
DNA: TGTGCCAGCAGTGGGGACAGGGGATCAACTAATGAAAAACTGTTTTTT
CDR3: CASSGDRGSTNEKLFF

J: TRBJ2-1
V: TRBV5-1
size: .
D: .
DNA: TGCGCCAGCAGCCAGCTGTCAGGGTCCAGCTCCTACAATGAGCAGTTCTTC
CDR3: CASSQLSGSSSYNEQFF

J: TRBJ2-3
V: TRBV9
size: .
D: .
DNA: TGTGCCAGCAGCGTAGAAGGGCTTAGGGGGAATACGCAGTATTTT
CDR3: CASSVEGLRGNTQYF

J: TRBJ2-1
V: TRBV7-2
size: .
D: TRBD1
DNA: TGTGCCAGCAGATATCAGGGGGCGCGATACAATGAGCAGTTCTTC
CDR3: CASRYQGARYNEQFF

J: TRBJ1-2
V: TRBV18
size: .
D: TRBD1
DNA: TGTGCCAGCTCACCGGGACAGGGATTTAACTATGGCTACACCTTC
CDR3: CASSPGQGFNYGYTF

J: TRBJ2-1
V: TRBV4-3
size: .
D: .
DNA: TGCGCCAGCAGCCAAGATAGGGCAGACTGGGGGGATGAGCAGTTCTTC
CDR3: CASSQDRADWGDEQFF

J: TRBJ2-1
V: TRBV6-5
size: .
D: .
DNA: TGTGCCAGCAGTTACTCGAGTGGGCTAGCGTTATATCCCCAGTTCTTC
CDR3: CASSYSSGLALYPQFF

J: TRBJ1-5
V: TRBV5-3
size: .
D: .
DNA: TGTGCCAGAAGCTTTAGGGGTCCCAATCAGCCCCAGCATTTT
CDR3: CARSFRGPNQPQHF

J: TRBJ2-2
V: TRBV5-4
size: .
D: TRBD2
DNA: TGTGCCAGCAGCCGACTAGCGGGAGACACCGGGGAGCTGTTTTTT
CDR3: CASSRLAGDTGELFF

J: TRBJ2-7
V: TRBV19
size: .
D: .
DNA: TGTGCCAGTAGTTTACAGGGCCTCTCCTACGAGCAGTACTTC
CDR3: CASSLQGLSYEQYF

J: TRBJ1-4
V: TRBV6-5
size: .
D: TRBD1
DNA: TGTGCCAGCGTTAAGGGGGCGGGAACTAATGAAAAACTGTTTTTT
CDR3: CASVKGAGTNEKLFF

J: TRBJ2-3
V: TRBV19
size: .
D: TRBD2
DNA: TGTGCCAGTAGTCTACGCCGGGACTACGGGACAGATACGCAGTATTTT
CDR3: CASSLRRDYGTDTQYF

J: TRBJ2-1
V: TRBV5-1
size: .
D: TRBD2
DNA: TGCGCCAGCAGCTTCCTAGCGGGGGGCGACAATGAGCAGTTCTTC
CDR3: CASSFLAGGDNEQFF

J: TRBJ2-5
V: TRBV4-1
size: .
D: TRBD2
DNA: TGCGCCAGCAGCCAACGGGGGGTCTTCAGAGAGACCCAGTACTTC
CDR3: CASSQRGVFRETQYF

J: TRBJ2-5
V: TRBV11-2
size: .
D: TRBD2
DNA: TGTGCCAGCAGCTCACTAGCGGGAGTAGGGGAGACCCAGTACTTC
CDR3: CASSSLAGVGETQYF

J: TRBJ2-7
V: TRBV29-1
size: .
D: TRBD2
DNA: TGCAGCGTTGAGGCTAGCGGGAGAAGCGAGCAGTACTTC
CDR3: CSVEASGRSEQYF

J: TRBJ2-7
V: TRBV11-3
size: .
D: .
DNA: TGTGCCAGCAGCCCGCTACAGGGGAGGTACGAGCAGTACTTC
CDR3: CASSPLQGRYEQYF

J: TRBJ1-1
V: TRBV15
size: .
D: .
DNA: TGTGCCACCAGCTCCGAACTTCGTAGTGAAGCTTTCTTT
CDR3: CATSSELRSEAFF

J: TRBJ2-7
V: TRBV11-2
size: .
D: TRBD1
DNA: TGTGCCAGCAGCTGGACAGGGAACGAGCAGTACTTC
CDR3: CASSWTGNEQYF

J: TRBJ2-1
V: TRBV7-2
size: .
D: TRBD2
DNA: TGTGCCAGCAGCGGGACTAGGGGCAATGAGCAGTTCTTC
CDR3: CASSGTRGNEQFF

J: TRBJ2-2
V: TRBV18
size: .
D: TRBD2
DNA: TGTGCCAGCTCACCAAGGCAACTAGCGGGAACTACGAACACCGGGGAGCTGTTTTTT
CDR3: CASSPRQLAGTTNTGELFF

J: TRBJ2-7
V: TRBV7-8
size: .
D: TRBD1
DNA: TGTGCCAGCAGCTTAGACCTAGGGGGCCCCTACGAGCAGTACTTC
CDR3: CASSLDLGGPYEQYF

J: TRBJ2-3
V: TRBV27
size: .
D: .
DNA: TGTGCCAGCAGTACCTTCATAGCAGATACGCAGTATTTT
CDR3: CASSTFIADTQYF

J: TRBJ2-1
V: TRBV5-1
size: .
D: .
DNA: TGCGCCAGCAGCTTGGAGGGGGCGCAGCGGGGGAATGAGCAGTTCTTC
CDR3: CASSLEGAQRGNEQFF